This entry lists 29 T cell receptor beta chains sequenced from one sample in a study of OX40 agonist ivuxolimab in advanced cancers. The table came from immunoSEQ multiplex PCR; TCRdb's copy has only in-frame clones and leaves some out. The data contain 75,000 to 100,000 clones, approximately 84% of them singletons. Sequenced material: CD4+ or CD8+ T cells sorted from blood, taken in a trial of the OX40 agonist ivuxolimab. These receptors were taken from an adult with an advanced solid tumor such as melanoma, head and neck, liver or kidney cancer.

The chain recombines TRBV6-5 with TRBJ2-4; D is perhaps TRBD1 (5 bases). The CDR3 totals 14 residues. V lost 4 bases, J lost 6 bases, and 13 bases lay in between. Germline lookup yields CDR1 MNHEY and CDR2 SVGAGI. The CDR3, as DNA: TGTGCCAGCAGTTCGCAGGGAAAAGGAAACATTCAGTACTTC. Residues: CASSSQGKGNIQYF.

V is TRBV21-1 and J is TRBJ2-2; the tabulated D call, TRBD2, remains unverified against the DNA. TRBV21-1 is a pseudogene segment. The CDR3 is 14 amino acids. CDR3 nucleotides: TGTGCCAGCAGCACAAGGAGAGTAGACGGGGAGCTGTTTTTT. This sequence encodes CASSTRRVDGELFF.

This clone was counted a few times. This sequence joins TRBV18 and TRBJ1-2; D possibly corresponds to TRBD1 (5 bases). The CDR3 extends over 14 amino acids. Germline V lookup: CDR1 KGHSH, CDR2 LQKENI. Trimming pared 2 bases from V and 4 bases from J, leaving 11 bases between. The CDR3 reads CASSPSADSYGYTF. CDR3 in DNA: TGTGCCAGCTCACCATCCGCCGACAGCTATGGCTACACCTTC.

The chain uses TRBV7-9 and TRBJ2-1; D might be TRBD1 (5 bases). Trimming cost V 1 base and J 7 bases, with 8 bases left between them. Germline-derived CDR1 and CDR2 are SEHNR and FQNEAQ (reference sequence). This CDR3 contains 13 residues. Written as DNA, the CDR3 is TGTGCCAGCAGCTTAGGGGCAGGGAATGAGCAGTTCTTC. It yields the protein CASSLGAGNEQFF.

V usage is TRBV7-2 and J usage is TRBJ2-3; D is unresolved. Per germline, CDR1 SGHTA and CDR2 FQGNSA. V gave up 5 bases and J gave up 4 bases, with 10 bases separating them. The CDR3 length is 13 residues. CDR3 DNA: TGTGCCAGCAGCCCCCTGAGAGCAGATACGCAGTATTTT. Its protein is CASSPLRADTQYF.

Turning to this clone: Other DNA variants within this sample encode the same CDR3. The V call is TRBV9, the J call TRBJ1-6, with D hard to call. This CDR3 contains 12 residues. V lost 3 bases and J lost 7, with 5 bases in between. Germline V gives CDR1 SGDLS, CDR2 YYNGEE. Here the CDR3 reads CASSALNSPLHF. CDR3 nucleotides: TGTGCCAGCAGCGCTCTAAATTCACCCCTCCACTTT.

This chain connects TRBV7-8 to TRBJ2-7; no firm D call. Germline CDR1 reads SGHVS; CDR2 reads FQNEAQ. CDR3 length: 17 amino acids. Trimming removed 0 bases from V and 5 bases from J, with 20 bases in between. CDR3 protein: CASSLAQTVGWLNEQYF. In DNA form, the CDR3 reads TGTGCCAGCAGCTTAGCACAAACTGTAGGGTGGTTGAACGAGCAGTACTTC.

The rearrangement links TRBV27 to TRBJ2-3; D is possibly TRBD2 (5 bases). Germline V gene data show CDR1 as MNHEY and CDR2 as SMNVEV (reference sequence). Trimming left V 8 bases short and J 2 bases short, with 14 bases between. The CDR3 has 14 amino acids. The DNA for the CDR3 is TGTGCCAGCGGCTCCGGGATAAACACAGATACGCAGTATTTT. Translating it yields CASGSGINTDTQYF.

In DNA form, the CDR3 reads TGTGCCAGCACCCGGGACCCGAACACCGGGGAGCTGTTTTTT. It is translated as CASTRDPNTGELFF. The chain couples TRBV6-1 to TRBJ2-2, with D tentatively TRBD1 or TRBD2 (5 bases each). The CDR3 spans 14 residues. The V gene's germline CDR1 is MNHNS and CDR2 SASEGT. V lost 7 bases and J lost 0, with 9 bases in between.

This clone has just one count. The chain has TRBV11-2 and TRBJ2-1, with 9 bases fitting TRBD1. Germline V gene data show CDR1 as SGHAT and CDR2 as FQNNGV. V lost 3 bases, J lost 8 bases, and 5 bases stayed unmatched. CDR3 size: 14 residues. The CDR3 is CASSFWDRADEQFF. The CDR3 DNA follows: TGTGCCAGCAGCTTTTGGGACAGGGCTGATGAGCAGTTCTTC.

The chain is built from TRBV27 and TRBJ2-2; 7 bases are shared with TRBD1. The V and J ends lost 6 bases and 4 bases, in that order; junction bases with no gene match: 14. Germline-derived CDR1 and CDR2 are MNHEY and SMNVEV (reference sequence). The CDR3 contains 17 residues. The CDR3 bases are TGTGCCAGCAGGCGATATTCACAGGGGTCCACCACCGGGGAGCTGTTTTTT. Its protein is CASRRYSQGSTTGELFF.

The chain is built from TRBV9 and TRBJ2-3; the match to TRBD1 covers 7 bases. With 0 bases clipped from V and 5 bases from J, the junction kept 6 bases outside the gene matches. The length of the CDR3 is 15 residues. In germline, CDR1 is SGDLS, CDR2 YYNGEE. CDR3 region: CASSVATGDGDTQYF. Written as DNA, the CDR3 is TGTGCCAGCAGCGTAGCAACAGGGGATGGAGATACGCAGTATTTT.

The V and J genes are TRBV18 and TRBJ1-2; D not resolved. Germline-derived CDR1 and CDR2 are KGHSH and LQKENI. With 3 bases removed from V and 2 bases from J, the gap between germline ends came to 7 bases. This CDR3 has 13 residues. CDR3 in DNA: TGTGCCAGCTCACCCGACATAAACTATGGCTACACCTTC. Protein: CASSPDINYGYTF.

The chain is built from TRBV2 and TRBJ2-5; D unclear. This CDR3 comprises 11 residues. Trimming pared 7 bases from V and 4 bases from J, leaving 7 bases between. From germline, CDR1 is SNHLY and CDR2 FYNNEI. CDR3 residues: CASTRGETQYF. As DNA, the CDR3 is TGTGCCAGCACCAGAGGAGAGACCCAGTACTTC.

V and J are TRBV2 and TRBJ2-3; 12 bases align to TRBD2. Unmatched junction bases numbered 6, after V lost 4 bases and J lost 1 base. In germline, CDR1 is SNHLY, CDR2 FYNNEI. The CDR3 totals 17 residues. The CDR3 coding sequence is TGTGCCAGCAGTGCTCTAGCGGGGGGGCTGGGCACAGATACGCAGTATTTT. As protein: CASSALAGGLGTDTQYF. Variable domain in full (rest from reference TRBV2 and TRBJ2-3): EPEVTQTPSHQVTQMGQEVILRCVPISNHLYFYWYRQILGQKVEFLVSFYNNEISEKSEIFDDQFSVERPDGSNFTLKIRSTKLEDSAMYFCASSALAGGLGTDTQYFGPGTRLTVL.

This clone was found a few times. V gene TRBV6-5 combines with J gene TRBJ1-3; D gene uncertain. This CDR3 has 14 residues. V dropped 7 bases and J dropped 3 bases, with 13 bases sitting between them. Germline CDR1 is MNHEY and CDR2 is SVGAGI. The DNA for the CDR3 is TGTGCCAGCACCGCTTCGGGGTATGGAAACACCATATATTTT. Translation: CASTASGYGNTIYF.

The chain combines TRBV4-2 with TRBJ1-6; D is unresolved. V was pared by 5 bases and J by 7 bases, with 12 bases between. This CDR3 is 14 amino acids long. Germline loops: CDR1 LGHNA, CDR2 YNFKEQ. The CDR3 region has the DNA TGTGCCAGCAGCTCTGACACATACAATTCACCCCTCCACTTT. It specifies CASSSDTYNSPLHF.

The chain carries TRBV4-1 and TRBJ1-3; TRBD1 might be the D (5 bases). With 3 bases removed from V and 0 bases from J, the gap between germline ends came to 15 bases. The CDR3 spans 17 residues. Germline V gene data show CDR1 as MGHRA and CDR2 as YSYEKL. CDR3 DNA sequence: TGCGCCAGCAGCCAGGAGTCCCCAGGGATCTCTGGAAACACCATATATTTT. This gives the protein CASSQESPGISGNTIYF.

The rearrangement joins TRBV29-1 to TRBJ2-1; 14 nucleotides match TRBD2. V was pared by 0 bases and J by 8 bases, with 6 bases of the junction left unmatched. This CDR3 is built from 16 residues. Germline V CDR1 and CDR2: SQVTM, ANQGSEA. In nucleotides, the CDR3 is TGCAGCGTTGAAGATCGGGGGACTAGCGGGAGATATGAGCAGTTCTTC. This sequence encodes CSVEDRGTSGRYEQFF.

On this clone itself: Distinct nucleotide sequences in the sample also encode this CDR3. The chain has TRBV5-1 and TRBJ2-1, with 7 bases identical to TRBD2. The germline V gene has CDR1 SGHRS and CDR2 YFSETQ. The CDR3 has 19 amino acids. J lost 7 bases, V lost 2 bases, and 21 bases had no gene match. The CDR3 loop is CASSFVDSFGGGRRNEQFF. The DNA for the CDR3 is TGCGCCAGCAGCTTCGTTGATTCTTTCGGGGGAGGGCGAAGGAATGAGCAGTTCTTC.

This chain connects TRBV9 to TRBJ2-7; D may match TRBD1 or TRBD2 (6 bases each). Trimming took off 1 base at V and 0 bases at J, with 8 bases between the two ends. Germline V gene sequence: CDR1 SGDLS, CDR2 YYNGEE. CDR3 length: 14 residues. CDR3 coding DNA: TGTGCCAGCAGCGTAAGGGGGGTCTCCTACGAGCAGTACTTC. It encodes CASSVRGVSYEQYF.

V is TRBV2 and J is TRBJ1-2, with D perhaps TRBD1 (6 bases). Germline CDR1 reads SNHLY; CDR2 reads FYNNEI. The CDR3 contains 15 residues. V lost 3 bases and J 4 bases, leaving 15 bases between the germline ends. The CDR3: CASSEGGARLYGYTF. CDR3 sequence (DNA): TGTGCCAGCAGTGAGGGGGGGGCGCGGCTCTATGGCTACACCTTC.

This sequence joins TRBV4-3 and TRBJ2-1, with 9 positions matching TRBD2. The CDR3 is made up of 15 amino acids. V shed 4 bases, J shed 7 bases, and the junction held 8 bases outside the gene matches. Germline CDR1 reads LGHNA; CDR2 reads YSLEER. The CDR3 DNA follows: TGCGCCAGCAGCCTCTCAGCGGGGGGTCTGAATGAGCAGTTCTTC. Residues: CASSLSAGGLNEQFF.

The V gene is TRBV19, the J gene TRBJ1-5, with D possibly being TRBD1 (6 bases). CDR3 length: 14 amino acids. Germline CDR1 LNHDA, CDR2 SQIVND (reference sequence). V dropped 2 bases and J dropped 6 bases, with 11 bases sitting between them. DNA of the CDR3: TGTGCCAGTAGTATAAGGTGGGACATTCAGCCCCAGCATTTT. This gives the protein CASSIRWDIQPQHF.

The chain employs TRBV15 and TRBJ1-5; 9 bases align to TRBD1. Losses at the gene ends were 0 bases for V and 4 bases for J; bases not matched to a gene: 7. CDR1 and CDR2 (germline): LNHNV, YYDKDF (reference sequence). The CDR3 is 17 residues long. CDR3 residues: CATSREPGTGLNQPQHF. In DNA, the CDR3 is TGTGCCACCAGCAGAGAGCCTGGGACAGGGCTTAATCAGCCCCAGCATTTT.

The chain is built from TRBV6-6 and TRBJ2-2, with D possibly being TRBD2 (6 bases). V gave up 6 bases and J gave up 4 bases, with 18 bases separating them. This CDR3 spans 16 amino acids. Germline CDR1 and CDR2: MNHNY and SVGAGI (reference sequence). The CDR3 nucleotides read TGTGCCAGCAGGACAAACCCGGGGGTTGGCACCGGGGAGCTGTTTTTT. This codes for CASRTNPGVGTGELFF.

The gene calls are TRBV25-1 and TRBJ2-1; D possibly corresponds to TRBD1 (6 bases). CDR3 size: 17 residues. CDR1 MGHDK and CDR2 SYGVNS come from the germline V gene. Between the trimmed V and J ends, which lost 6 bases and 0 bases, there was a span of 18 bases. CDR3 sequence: CASRGVHRASSYNEQFF. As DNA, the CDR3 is TGTGCCAGCAGGGGAGTTCACAGGGCTAGCTCCTACAATGAGCAGTTCTTC.

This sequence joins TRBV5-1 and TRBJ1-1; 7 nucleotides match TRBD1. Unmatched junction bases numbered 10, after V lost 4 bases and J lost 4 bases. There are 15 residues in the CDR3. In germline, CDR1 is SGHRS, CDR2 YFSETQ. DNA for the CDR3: TGCGCCAGCAGCACACCCTCGACAGGGACCACTGAAGCTTTCTTT. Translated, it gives CASSTPSTGTTEAFF.

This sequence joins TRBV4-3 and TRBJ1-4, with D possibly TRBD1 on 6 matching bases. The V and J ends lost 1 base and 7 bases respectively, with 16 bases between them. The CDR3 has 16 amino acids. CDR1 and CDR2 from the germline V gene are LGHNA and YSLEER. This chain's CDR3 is CASSQAEAGGGEKLFF. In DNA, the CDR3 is TGCGCCAGCAGCCAAGCTGAAGCCGGGGGCGGTGAAAAACTGTTTTTT.